The next 5 T cell receptor beta chains were all read from a single sample in a study of blood T cell repertoires in COVID-19. Only in-frame clones appear in the TCRdb table, and some are missing; sequencing was by immunoSEQ multiplex PCR. The sample holds some 320,000 clones, about nine tenths seen once. Sequenced: PBMCs or T cells enriched from blood (not recorded which). These receptors all come from a man in his fifties or sixties who had recovered from COVID-19.

This rearrangement joins TRBV4-1 to TRBJ1-2, with no clear D. V lost 4 bases to trimming and J lost 5 bases, with 11 bases between them. The CDR3 length is 13 residues. Germline loops: CDR1 MGHRA, CDR2 YSYEKL. This CDR3 is CASSPEARYGYTF. In DNA form, the CDR3 reads TGCGCCAGCAGCCCAGAGGCCCGATATGGCTACACCTTC.

This clone appeared once. V is TRBV24-1 and J is TRBJ1-6; unclear D gene. Trimming cost V 4 bases and J 9 bases, with 12 bases left between them. CDR3 length: 14 residues. Germline CDR1 KGHDR, CDR2 SFDVKD. The CDR3 coding sequence is TGTGCCACCAGTGACCGCACGCGGGGTTCACCCCTCCACTTT. It translates to CATSDRTRGSPLHF.

This sequence joins TRBV5-1 and TRBJ2-7; 7 nucleotides align to TRBD2. V was pared by 3 bases and J by 2 bases, with 5 bases of the junction left unmatched. The CDR3 runs 14 residues. Germline CDR1 and CDR2: SGHRS and YFSETQ. The CDR3 spells CASSSSGKPYEQYF. In DNA form, the CDR3 reads TGCGCCAGCAGCTCGAGCGGGAAACCCTACGAGCAGTACTTC.

In this sample, this clone turned up a few times. The chain joins TRBV11-3 to TRBJ2-1, with TRBD2 as a possible D gene (6 bases). Germline V lookup: CDR1 SGHNT, CDR2 YENEEA. The CDR3 consists of 15 residues. V lost 3 bases and J 4 bases, leaving 13 bases between the germline ends. In nucleotides, the CDR3 is TGTGCCAGCAGCTTGGACGGACTACGATACAATGAGCAGTTCTTC. It codes for CASSLDGLRYNEQFF.

This rearrangement joins TRBV20-1 to TRBJ2-1; maybe TRBD2 (5 bases). The V gene lost 7 bases and the J gene lost 11 bases, with 15 bases spanning the gap. Germline V gives CDR1 DFQATT, CDR2 SNEGSKA (reference sequence). The CDR3 is 11 residues long. CDR3 bases: TGCAGTGGTTCGGCGGAGGTGAAGCAGTTCTTC. This encodes CSGSAEVKQFF.